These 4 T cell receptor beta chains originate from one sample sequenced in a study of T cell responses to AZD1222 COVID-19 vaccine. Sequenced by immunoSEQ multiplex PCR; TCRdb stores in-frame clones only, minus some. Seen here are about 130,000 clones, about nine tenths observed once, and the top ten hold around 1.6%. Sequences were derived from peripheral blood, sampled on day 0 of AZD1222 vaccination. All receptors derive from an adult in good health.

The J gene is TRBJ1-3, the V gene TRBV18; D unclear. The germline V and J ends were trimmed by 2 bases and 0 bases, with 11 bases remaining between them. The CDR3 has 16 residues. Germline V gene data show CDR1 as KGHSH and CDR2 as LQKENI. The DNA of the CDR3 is TGTGCCAGCTCACCAATGGACCGTGACTCTGGAAACACCATATATTTT. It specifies CASSPMDRDSGNTIYF.

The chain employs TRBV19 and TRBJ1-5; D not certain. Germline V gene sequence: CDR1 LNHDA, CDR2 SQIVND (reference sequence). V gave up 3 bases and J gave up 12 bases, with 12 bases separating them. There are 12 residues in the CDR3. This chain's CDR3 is CASSMGVGSQHF. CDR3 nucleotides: TGTGCCAGTAGTATGGGAGTGGGAAGCCAGCATTTT.

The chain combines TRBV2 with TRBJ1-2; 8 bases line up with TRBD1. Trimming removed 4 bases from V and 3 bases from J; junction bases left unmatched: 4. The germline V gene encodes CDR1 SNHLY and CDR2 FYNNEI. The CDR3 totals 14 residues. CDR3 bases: TGTGCCAGCAGTGGACAGGGGTCGTACTATGGCTACACCTTC. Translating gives CASSGQGSYYGYTF.

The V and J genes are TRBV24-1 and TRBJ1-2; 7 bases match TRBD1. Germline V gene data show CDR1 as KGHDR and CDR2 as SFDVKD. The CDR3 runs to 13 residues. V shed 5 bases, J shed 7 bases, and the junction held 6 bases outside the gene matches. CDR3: CATSVGSGGGYTF. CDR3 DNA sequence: TGTGCCACCAGTGTAGGGTCAGGGGGTGGCTACACCTTC.